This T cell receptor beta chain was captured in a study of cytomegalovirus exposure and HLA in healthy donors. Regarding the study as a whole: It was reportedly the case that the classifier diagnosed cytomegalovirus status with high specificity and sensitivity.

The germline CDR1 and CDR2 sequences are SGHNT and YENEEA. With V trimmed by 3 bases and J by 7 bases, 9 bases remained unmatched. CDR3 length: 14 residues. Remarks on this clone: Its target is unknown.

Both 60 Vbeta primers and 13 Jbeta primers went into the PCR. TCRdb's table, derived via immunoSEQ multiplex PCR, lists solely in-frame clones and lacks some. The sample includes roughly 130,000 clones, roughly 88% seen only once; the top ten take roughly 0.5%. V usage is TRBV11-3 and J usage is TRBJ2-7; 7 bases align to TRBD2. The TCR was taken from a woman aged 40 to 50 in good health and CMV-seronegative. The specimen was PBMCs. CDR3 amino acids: CASSFLAEPREQYF. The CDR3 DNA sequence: TGTGCCAGCAGCTTCCTAGCGGAGCCGAGGGAGCAGTACTTC.